This record covers a single T cell receptor (beta chain). These data come from a study of cytomegalovirus exposure and HLA in healthy donors. Germline V gene lookup returns CDR1 SQVTM and CDR2 ANQGSEA. Germline trimming cut 4 bases from V and 0 bases from J; bases unmatched to any gene: 2. The length of the CDR3 is 13 residues. Sequencing used immunoSEQ multiplex PCR; TCRdb keeps in-frame clones, though not all of them. Among 260,000 or so clones listed, approximately 90% were seen once. The receptor was isolated from a man aged 18 to 30 in good health and CMV-seronegative. Sequenced sample: PBMCs. The chain has TRBV29-1 and TRBJ2-7, with 8 bases identical to TRBD1. Written as DNA, the CDR3 is TGCAGCGTTGTGACAGGGGTCTCCTACGAGCAGTACTTC. As protein: CSVVTGVSYEQYF.